The clone carrying this T cell receptor (beta chain) was recorded many times. The antigen remains undetermined. Amplification by 5'RACE using constant-segment primers produced TCR alpha and TCR beta cDNA libraries that carried sample barcodes and UMIs. TCRdb processed the 5' RACE reads anew with MiXCR; each CDR3 protein has one entry. The data contain 450,000 to 650,000 distinct CDR3 sequences, less than 25% of them singletons. The CDR3 covers 13 residues. J lost 4 bases, V lost 5 bases, and 2 bases had no gene match. The germline CDR1 and CDR2 sequences are SGHTA and FQGTGA. This sample was taken from a study of T-cell memory formation after mild COVID-19. Turning to the study itself: TCR clustering was largely donor specific. General study findings and limits: The study found contracting CD4+ clones mainly in CM and EM and contracting CD8+ clones in EMRA. That cross-reactive memory joined was suggested by some responding clones appearing in pre-infection memory.

The sample consisted of PBMCs or a T cell subset sorted from them (not recorded which). This TCR was recovered from an adult woman who had mild COVID-19 (a few samples of this study predate the infection). Cell type and time point are not known. The chain is built from TRBV7-3 and TRBJ1-1; the match to TRBD1 covers 9 bases. The CDR3 DNA sequence: TGTGCCAGCAGCGACAGGGGGGGCACTGAAGCTTTCTTT. Its protein product is CASSDRGGTEAFF.